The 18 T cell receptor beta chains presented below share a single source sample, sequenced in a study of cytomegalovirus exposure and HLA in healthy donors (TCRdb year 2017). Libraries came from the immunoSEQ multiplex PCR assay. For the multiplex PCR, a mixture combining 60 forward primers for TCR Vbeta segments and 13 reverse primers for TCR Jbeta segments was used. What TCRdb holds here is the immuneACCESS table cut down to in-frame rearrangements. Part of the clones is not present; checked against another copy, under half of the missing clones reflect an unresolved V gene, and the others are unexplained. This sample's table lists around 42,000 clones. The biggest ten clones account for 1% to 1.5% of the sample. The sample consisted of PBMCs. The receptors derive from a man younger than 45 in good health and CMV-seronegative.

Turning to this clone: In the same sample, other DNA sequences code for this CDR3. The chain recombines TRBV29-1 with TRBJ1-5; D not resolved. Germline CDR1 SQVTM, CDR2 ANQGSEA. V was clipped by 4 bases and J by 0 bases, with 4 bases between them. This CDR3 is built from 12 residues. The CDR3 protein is CSVGGSNQPQHF. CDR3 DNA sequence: TGCAGCGTTGGCGGTAGCAATCAGCCCCAGCATTTT.

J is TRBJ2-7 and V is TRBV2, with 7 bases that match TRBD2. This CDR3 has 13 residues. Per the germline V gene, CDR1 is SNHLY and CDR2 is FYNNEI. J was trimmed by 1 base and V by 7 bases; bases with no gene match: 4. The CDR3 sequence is CASTSGVSYEQYF. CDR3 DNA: TGTGCCAGCACTAGCGGTGTATCCTACGAGCAGTACTTC. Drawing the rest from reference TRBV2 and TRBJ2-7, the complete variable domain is EPEVTQTPSHQVTQMGQEVILRCVPISNHLYFYWYRQILGQKVEFLVSFYNNEISEKSEIFDDQFSVERPDGSNFTLKIRSTKLEDSAMYFCASTSGVSYEQYFGPGTRLTVT.

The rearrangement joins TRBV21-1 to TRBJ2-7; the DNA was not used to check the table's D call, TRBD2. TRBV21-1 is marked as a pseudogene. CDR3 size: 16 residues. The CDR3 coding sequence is TGTGCCAGCAGCTTCCCTCGGCGGGACTCCCTCTACGAGCAGTACTTC. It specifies CASSFPRRDSLYEQYF.

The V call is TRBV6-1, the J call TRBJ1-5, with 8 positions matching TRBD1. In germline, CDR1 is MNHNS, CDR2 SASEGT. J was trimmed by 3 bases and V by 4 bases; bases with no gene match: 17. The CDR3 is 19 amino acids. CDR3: CASSGPQRTSGGYNQPQHF. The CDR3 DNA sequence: TGTGCCAGCAGTGGCCCCCAGAGGACCTCAGGGGGCTACAATCAGCCCCAGCATTTT.

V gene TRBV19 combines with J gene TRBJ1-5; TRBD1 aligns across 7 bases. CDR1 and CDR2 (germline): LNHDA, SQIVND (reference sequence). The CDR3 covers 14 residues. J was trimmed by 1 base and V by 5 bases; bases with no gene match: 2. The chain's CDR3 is CASSAQGSNQPQHF. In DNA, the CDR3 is TGTGCCAGTAGTGCACAGGGGAGCAATCAGCCCCAGCATTTT.

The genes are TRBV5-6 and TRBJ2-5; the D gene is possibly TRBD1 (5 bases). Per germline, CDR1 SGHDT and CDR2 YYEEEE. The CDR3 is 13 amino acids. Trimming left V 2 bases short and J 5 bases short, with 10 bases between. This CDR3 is CASSLGALETQYF. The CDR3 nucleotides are TGTGCCAGCAGCTTAGGGGCGCTGGAGACCCAGTACTTC.

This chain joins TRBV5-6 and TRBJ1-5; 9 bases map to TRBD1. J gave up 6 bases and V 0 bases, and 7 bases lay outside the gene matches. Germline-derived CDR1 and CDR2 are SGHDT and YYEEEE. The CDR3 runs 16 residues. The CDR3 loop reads CASSLAGQGLGQPQHF. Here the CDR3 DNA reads TGTGCCAGCAGCTTGGCAGGACAGGGGTTGGGTCAGCCCCAGCATTTT.

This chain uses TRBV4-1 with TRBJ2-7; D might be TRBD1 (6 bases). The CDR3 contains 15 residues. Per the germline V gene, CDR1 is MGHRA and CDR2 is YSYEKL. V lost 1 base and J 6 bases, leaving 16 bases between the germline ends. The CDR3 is CASSQVQGRVGEQYF. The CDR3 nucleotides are TGCGCCAGCAGCCAAGTGCAGGGGAGAGTGGGCGAGCAGTACTTC.

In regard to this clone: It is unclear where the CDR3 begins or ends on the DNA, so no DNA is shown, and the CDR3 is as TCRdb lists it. CDR3: CASTLVVGQGNNSPLHF. The chain recombines TRBV10-2 with TRBJ1-6; the DNA was not compared with TRBD1, the D call given in the table. The germline V gene has CDR1 WSHSY and CDR2 SAAADI. Both ends counted, the CDR3 spans 17 residues.

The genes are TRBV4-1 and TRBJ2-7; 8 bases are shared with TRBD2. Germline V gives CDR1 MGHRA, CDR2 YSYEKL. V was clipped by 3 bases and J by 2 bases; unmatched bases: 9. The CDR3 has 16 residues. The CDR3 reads CASSQEAGVGTYEQYF. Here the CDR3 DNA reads TGCGCCAGCAGCCAGGAAGCGGGAGTCGGTACCTACGAGCAGTACTTC.

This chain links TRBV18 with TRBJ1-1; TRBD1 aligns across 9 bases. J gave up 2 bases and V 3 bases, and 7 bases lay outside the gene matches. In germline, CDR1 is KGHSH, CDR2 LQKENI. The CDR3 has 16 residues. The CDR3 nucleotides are TGTGCCAGCTCACCCTGGACAGGGGATATAAACACTGAAGCTTTCTTT. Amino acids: CASSPWTGDINTEAFF.

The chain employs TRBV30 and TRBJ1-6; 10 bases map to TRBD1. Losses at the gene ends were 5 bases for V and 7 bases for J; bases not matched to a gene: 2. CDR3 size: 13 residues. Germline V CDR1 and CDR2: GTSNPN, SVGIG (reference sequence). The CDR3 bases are TGTGCCTGGGAGACAGGGGGCAATTCACCCCTCCACTTT. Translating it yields CAWETGGNSPLHF.

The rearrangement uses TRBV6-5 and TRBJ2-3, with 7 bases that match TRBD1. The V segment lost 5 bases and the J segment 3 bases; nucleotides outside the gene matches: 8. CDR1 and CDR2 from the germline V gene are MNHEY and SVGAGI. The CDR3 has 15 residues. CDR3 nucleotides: TGTGCCAGCAGTACACAAGGGGGCGGGACAGATACGCAGTATTTT. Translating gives CASSTQGGGTDTQYF.

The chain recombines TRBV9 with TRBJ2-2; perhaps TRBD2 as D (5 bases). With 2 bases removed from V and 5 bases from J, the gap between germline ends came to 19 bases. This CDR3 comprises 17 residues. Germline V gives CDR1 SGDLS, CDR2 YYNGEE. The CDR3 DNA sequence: TGTGCCAGCAGCGTTGAGGCCCGAATAGGACTTACCGGGGAGCTGTTTTTT. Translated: CASSVEARIGLTGELFF.

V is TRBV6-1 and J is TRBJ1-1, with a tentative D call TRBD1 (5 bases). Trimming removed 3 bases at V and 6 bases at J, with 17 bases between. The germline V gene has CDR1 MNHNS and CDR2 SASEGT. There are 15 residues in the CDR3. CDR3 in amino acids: CASSDQPIGGSEAFF. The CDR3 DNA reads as TGTGCCAGCAGTGACCAACCCATCGGGGGTTCTGAAGCTTTCTTT.

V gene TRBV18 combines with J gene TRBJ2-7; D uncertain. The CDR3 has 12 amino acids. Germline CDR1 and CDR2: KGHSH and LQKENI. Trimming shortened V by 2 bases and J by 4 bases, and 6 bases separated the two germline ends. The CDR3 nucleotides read TGTGCCAGCTCACCAGTTTTATACGAGCAGTACTTC. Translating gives CASSPVLYEQYF.

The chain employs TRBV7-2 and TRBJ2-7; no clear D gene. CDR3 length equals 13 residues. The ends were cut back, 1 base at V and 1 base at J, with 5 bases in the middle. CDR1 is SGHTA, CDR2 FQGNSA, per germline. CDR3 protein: CASSLGPSYEQYF. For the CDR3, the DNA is TGTGCCAGCAGCTTAGGGCCTTCCTACGAGCAGTACTTC. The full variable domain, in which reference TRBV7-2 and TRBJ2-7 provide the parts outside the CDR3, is GAGVSQSPSNKVTEKGKDVELRCDPISGHTALYWYRQSLGQGLEFLIYFQGNSAPDKSGLPSDRFSAERTGGSVSTLTIQRTQQEDSAVYLCASSLGPSYEQYFGPGTRLTVT.

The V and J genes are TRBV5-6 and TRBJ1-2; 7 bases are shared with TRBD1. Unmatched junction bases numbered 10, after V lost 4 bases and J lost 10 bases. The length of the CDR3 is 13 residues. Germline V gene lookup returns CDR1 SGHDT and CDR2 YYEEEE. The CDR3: CASSPQGVSSYTF. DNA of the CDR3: TGTGCCAGCAGCCCGCAGGGGGTTTCTTCCTACACCTTC. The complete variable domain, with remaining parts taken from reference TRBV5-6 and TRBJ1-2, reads DAGVTQSPTHLIKTRGQQVTLRCSPKSGHDTVSWYQQALGQGPQFIFQYYEEEERQRGNFPDRFSGHQFPNYSSELNVNALLLGDSALYLCASSPQGVSSYTFGSGTRLTVV.